These 8 T cell receptor beta chains were all obtained from the same sample, sequenced in a study of T-cell memory formation after mild COVID-19. TCRdb passed the 5' RACE reads through MiXCR, listing each CDR3 protein once. The sample lists hundreds of thousands of distinct CDR3 sequences, around 17% occurring once. Material: PBMCs or a T cell subset sorted from them (not recorded which). The source is an adult woman who had mild COVID-19 (a few samples of this study predate the infection). Cell type and time point are not known.

This chain links TRBV7-2 with TRBJ1-2; TRBD1 agrees at 9 bases. Germline V gene lookup returns CDR1 SGHTA and CDR2 FQGNSA. Trimming took 4 bases from V and 0 from J; bases not matched to a gene: 6. This CDR3 has 16 residues. The CDR3 DNA reads as TGTGCCAGCAGCTCCCGAACAGGGGGCACTAACTATGGCTACACCTTC. Translating gives CASSSRTGGTNYGYTF.

This chain joins TRBV15 and TRBJ2-7; TRBD2 might be the D (5 bases). This CDR3 is 13 amino acids long. V was clipped by 6 bases and J by 4 bases, with 13 bases between them. Germline CDR1 LNHNV, CDR2 YYDKDF (reference sequence). CDR3 nucleotides: TGTGCCACCAGTCCATATAGAGGGTACGAGCAGTACTTC. Translating gives CATSPYRGYEQYF. The variable domain in full, with the rest retrieved from reference TRBV15 and TRBJ2-7, is DAMVIQNPRYQVTQFGKPVTLSCSQTLNHNVMYWYQQKSSQAPKLLFHYYDKDFNNEADTPDNFQSRRPNTSFCFLDIRSPGLGDTAMYLCATSPYRGYEQYFGPGTRLTVT.

This clonotype was seen a handful of times. This chain uses TRBV6-5 with TRBJ1-1, with 9 bases lining up with TRBD1. The CDR3 is 14 amino acids. Germline CDR1 MNHEY, CDR2 SVGAGI. The V and J ends lost 2 bases and 4 bases, in that order; junction bases with no gene match: 2. In nucleotides, the CDR3 is TGTGCCAGCAGTTACGAGACAGGGGGCACTGAAGCTTTCTTT. Translated, it gives CASSYETGGTEAFF.

The table lists this clonotype with a few counts. The chain recombines TRBV9 with TRBJ1-3; TRBD1 is a possible D gene (5 bases). CDR3 length equals 16 residues. Per germline, CDR1 SGDLS and CDR2 YYNGEE. The V end lost 0 bases, the J end lost 0 bases, and 10 bases lay between the germline ends. The CDR3 DNA sequence: TGTGCCAGCAGCGTAGATCCAGGGAGCTCTGGAAACACCATATATTTT. Translated, it gives CASSVDPGSSGNTIYF.

V gene TRBV18 combines with J gene TRBJ2-2; D not certain. The CDR3 has 15 amino acids. Germline lookup yields CDR1 KGHSH and CDR2 LQKENI. The V gene lost 8 bases and the J gene lost 5 bases, with 18 bases spanning the gap. This CDR3 is CASHIEAGGTGELFF. CDR3 in DNA: TGTGCCAGCCATATCGAGGCAGGCGGAACCGGGGAGCTGTTTTTT.

This clonotype was picked up a small number of times. V and J are TRBV3-1 and TRBJ2-1; D ambiguous. The CDR3 runs to 13 residues. From germline, CDR1 is LGHDT and CDR2 YNNKEL (reference sequence). The V gene lost 2 bases and the J gene lost 12 bases, with 14 bases spanning the gap. The CDR3 DNA reads TGTGCCAGCAGCCAAAGCCCCGCCTCGGGGCAGTTCTTC. Residues: CASSQSPASGQFF.

This clonotype turned up a few times. As DNA, the CDR3 is TGTGCCAGTAGTATTGGACAGGGCTCACCAGAAGCTTTCTTT. Translating gives CASSIGQGSPEAFF. This rearrangement joins TRBV19 to TRBJ1-1, with TRBD1 matching 8 bases. CDR1 is LNHDA, CDR2 SQIVND, per germline (reference sequence). This CDR3 contains 14 residues. V lost 3 bases, J lost 8 bases, and 8 bases stayed unmatched.

This clonotype came up a few times. V and J are TRBV6-4 and TRBJ1-5; the D gene is possibly TRBD1 (6 bases). V was trimmed by 1 base and J by 7 bases, leaving 11 bases between them. There are 14 residues in the CDR3. Germline CDR1 reads MRHNA; CDR2 reads SNTAGT. For the CDR3, the DNA is TGTGCCAGCAGTGACTTGGGGGGCTGGCAGCCCCAGCATTTT. Translating gives CASSDLGGWQPQHF.